This T cell receptor (beta chain) was identified in a study of blood T cell repertoires in COVID-19. Study at large: Italy, Spain and the United States were the sources of the convalescent and acute COVID-19 samples. The cDNA or gDNA used as material had been derived from T cells, B-cell-depleted T cells, or PBMCs.

Under the authors' procedure: It was from reference gene primer amplification that nucleated cell counts were estimated. TCRdb's table, derived via immunoSEQ multiplex PCR, lists solely in-frame clones and lacks some. Clone size and V and J calls were adopted from that table, with D and trimming inferred from the DNA. This table has about 140,000 clones, roughly 84% appearing once. Sequences were obtained from peripheral blood. The receptor was derived from a human donor in a cohort sampled during active COVID-19.

The CDR3 region is CASSRGSNQPQHF. CDR3 sequence (DNA): TGTGCCAGCTCCCGGGGGAGCAATCAGCCCCAGCATTTT. The chain uses TRBV28 and TRBJ1-5; possible D gene TRBD1, 5 bases. Trimming cost V 8 bases and J 1 base, with 9 bases left between them. Germline assignment: CDR1 MDHEN and CDR2 SYDVKM. This CDR3 spans 13 amino acids.